This T cell receptor beta chain was sequenced for a study of blood T cell repertoires in COVID-19. Study-wide context: The samples span acute and convalescent COVID-19 from the United States, Italy and Spain. Sources were T cells, B-cell-depleted T cells, or PBMCs; the material itself was cDNA or gDNA.

The CDR3 sequence is 12 residues long. The germline CDR1 and CDR2 sequences are DFQATT and SNEGSKA (reference sequence). The J segment lost 9 bases and the V segment lost 3 bases, leaving 2 bases of the junction unmatched. This clone was counted a single time. Original processing notes: Amplification with reference gene primers provided the estimates of nucleated cell counts. The repertoire was sequenced with immunoSEQ multiplex PCR; TCRdb's copy has only in-frame clones and lacks some. That table is the source of V, J and clone size, and D and trimming were worked out from the DNA. Of some 33,000 clones listed, about 90% are singletons.

The material sequenced was peripheral blood. J is TRBJ1-6 and V is TRBV20-1; 7 nucleotides line up with TRBD1. This clonotype was sampled from a human donor in a cohort sampled during active COVID-19. The CDR3 reads CSASRDSSPLHF. The CDR3 nucleotides are TGCAGTGCTAGTCGGGACAGTTCACCCCTCCACTTT.